The clone carrying this TCR beta chain was detected many times. No antigen is known for it. The CDR3 totals 12 residues. V lost 5 bases to trimming and J lost 6 bases, with 11 bases between them. Germline loops: CDR1 SNHLY, CDR2 FYNNEI. These data come from a study of T cells in Graves' hyperthyroidism and ophthalmopathy. General study results and limits: The model anticipated ophthalmopathy a median about 6.5 months pre-onset.

The investigators amplified TCR beta CDR3 regions from RNA transcripts. Researchers ran a first-round RT-PCR on the TCR CDR3 using the HTBI primer set. Using its own MiXCR run on the multiplex PCR reads, TCRdb lists one record per CDR3 protein. The repertoire consists of some 510,000 distinct CDR3 sequences, with around 21% occurring once and the leading ten covering around a quarter. Hyperthyroidism had been newly diagnosed in patients aged 18 to 65, and its duration was under 2 months. A patient was excluded if there was uncontrolled infection, other autoimmune disease, pregnancy or lactation. The sequenced sample consisted of blood. The chain carries TRBV2 and TRBJ2-7; the D gene is possibly TRBD1 (5 bases). This receptor was taken from a man between 18 and 35 years old with Graves' hyperthyroidism. In DNA form, the CDR3 reads TGTGCCAGCAGTCCCTTAGACAGCGAGCAGTACTTC. This gives the protein CASSPLDSEQYF.